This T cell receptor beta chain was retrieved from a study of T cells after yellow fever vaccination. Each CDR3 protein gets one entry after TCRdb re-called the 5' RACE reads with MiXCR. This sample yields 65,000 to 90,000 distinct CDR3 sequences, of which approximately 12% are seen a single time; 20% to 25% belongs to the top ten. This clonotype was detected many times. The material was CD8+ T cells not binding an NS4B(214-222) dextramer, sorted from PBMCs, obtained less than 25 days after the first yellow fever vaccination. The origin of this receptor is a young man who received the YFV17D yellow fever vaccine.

The CDR3 region is CASSLEVETQYF. In DNA, the CDR3 is TGTGCCAGCAGCTTAGAGGTAGAGACCCAGTACTTC. V is TRBV7-9 and J is TRBJ2-5; no definite D call. Trimming left V 1 base short and J 4 bases short, with 4 bases between. CDR1 SEHNR and CDR2 FQNEAQ come from the germline V gene (reference sequence). The CDR3 consists of 12 residues. Variable domain in full (rest from reference TRBV7-9 and TRBJ2-5): DTGVSQNPRHKITKRGQNVTFRCDPISEHNRLYWYRQTLGQGPEFLTYFQNEAQLEKSRLLSDRFSAERPKGSFSTLEIQRTEQGDSAMYLCASSLEVETQYFGPGTRLLVL.